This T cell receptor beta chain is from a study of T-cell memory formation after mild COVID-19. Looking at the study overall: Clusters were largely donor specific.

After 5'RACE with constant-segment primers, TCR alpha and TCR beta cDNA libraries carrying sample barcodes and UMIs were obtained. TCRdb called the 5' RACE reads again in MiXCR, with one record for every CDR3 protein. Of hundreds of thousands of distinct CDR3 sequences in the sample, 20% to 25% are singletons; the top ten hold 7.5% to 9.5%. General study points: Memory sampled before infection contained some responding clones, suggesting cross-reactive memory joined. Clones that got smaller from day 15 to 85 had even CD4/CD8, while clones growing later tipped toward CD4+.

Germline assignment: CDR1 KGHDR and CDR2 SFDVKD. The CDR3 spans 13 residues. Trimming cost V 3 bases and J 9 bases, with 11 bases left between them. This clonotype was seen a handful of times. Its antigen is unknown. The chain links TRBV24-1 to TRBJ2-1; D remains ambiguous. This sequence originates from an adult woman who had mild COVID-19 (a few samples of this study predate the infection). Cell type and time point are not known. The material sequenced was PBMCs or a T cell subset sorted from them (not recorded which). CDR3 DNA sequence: TGTGCCACCAGTGATCCAGGAGTTAGTGAGCAGTTCTTC. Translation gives CATSDPGVSEQFF.